The 9 T cell receptor beta chains listed next were all sequenced from one sample in a study of T cell repertoires in cytomegalovirus infection. Via MiXCR, TCRdb re-called the reads, giving one row per CDR3 protein. The table includes around 740,000 distinct CDR3 sequences, approximately 34% detected once. Sample: PBMCs. All receptors derive from a human donor in good health (CMV status not recorded). Some clones in this sample may be carry-over from other donors' samples.

The chain joins TRBV12-5 to TRBJ1-1; maybe TRBD1 (6 bases). Germline loops: CDR1 LGHNT, CDR2 FRNRAP. This CDR3 has 14 amino acids. V lost 1 base and J lost 6, with 12 bases in between. CDR3 DNA: TGTGCTAGTGGTTTGGGTACAGGGAGGGCTGAAGCTTTCTTT. Translation gives CASGLGTGRAEAFF.

In this sample, this clonotype turned up a few times. The rearrangement uses TRBV28 and TRBJ1-1; 9 bases map to TRBD1. The CDR3 extends over 16 amino acids. V was clipped by 5 bases and J by 3 bases; unmatched bases: 10. Germline V gene sequence: CDR1 MDHEN, CDR2 SYDVKM. CDR3 sequence: CASSETVGQGDTEAFF. The CDR3, as DNA: TGTGCCAGCAGTGAGACGGTGGGACAGGGAGACACTGAAGCTTTCTTT.

V gene TRBV27 combines with J gene TRBJ2-7, with 12 bases matching TRBD2. The CDR3 contains 19 residues. V lost 5 bases and J lost 3; bases outside the gene matches: 17. Per germline, CDR1 MNHEY and CDR2 SMNVEV (reference sequence). The CDR3 reads CASSPGLTSGSLVRYEQYF. CDR3 nucleotides: TGTGCCAGCAGTCCGGGTCTGACTAGCGGGAGTCTGGTTCGCTACGAGCAGTACTTC.

V and J are TRBV18 and TRBJ2-7; D uncertain. CDR1 is KGHSH and CDR2 is LQKENI in the germline V gene. The CDR3 sequence is 14 residues long. Trimming stripped 5 bases from V and 6 bases from J, with 17 bases between. For the CDR3, the DNA is TGTGCCAGCTCAGCCAACGCGCACGACTCCGAGCAGTACTTC. It yields the protein CASSANAHDSEQYF.

This sequence joins TRBV2 and TRBJ2-7; D is unresolved. Germline V CDR1 and CDR2: SNHLY, FYNNEI. This CDR3 spans 14 amino acids. Deletions cut 0 bases from V and 1 base from J, with 7 bases between. DNA for the CDR3: TGTGCCAGCAGTGAAGCGCTTCGATCCTACGAGCAGTACTTC. It codes for CASSEALRSYEQYF.

Here the CDR3 reads CASSSTSFYEQYF. The CDR3 DNA reads as TGTGCCAGCAGCTCCACCTCATTTTACGAGCAGTACTTC. The chain links TRBV7-6 to TRBJ2-7; no clear D gene. With 4 bases removed from V and 4 bases from J, the gap between germline ends came to 11 bases. This CDR3 is built from 13 residues. Per the germline V gene, CDR1 is SGHVS and CDR2 is FNYEAQ.

This chain connects TRBV19 to TRBJ1-1, with D perhaps matching TRBD1 (5 bases). The germline V and J ends were trimmed by 3 bases and 3 bases, with 11 bases remaining between them. The CDR3 length is 14 residues. CDR1 is LNHDA, CDR2 SQIVND, per germline (reference sequence). The CDR3 spells CASSIRGKYTEAFF. The CDR3 coding sequence is TGTGCCAGTAGTATTCGGGGGAAGTACACTGAAGCTTTCTTT.

The chain joins TRBV28 to TRBJ2-3; a weak D match, TRBD1 (6 bases). The germline V and J ends were trimmed by 3 bases and 4 bases, with 17 bases remaining between them. The V gene's germline CDR1 is MDHEN and CDR2 SYDVKM. This CDR3 comprises 16 residues. The DNA for the CDR3 is TGTGCCAGCAGTTTGGTACTAGGGGGATCAGCAGATACGCAGTATTTT. Encoded protein: CASSLVLGGSADTQYF.

This clonotype has more than one count but fewer than ten. This sequence joins TRBV25-1 and TRBJ2-1, with D perhaps being TRBD1 or TRBD2 (5 bases each). Germline-derived CDR1 and CDR2 are MGHDK and SYGVNS. The CDR3 has 13 residues. V was clipped by 6 bases and J by 4 bases, with 10 bases between them. CDR3 coding DNA: TGTGCCAGCAGCGAGGGGATTTACAATGAGCAGTTCTTC. This translates into CASSEGIYNEQFF.